The 32 T cell receptor beta chains listed next were all sequenced from one sample in a study of metastatic and nonmetastatic thyroid tumors. TCRdb re-called the PCR reads with MiXCR. This sample has tens of thousands of clones, with about a third found just once. No patient had received any treatment before thyroid surgery. Specimen: tumor tissue. The receptors stem from a female donor with papillary thyroid cancer or a benign thyroid nodule (not recorded which). Some clones in this sample may be carry-over from other donors' samples.

This chain uses TRBV6-1 with TRBJ2-7; 9 bases align to TRBD2. This CDR3 is 14 amino acids long. Germline V gene sequence: CDR1 MNHNS, CDR2 SASEGT. V was pared by 4 bases and J by 4 bases, with 5 bases of the junction left unmatched. The CDR3 sequence is CASSAGTSLYEQYF. For the CDR3, the DNA is TGTGCCAGCAGTGCCGGGACTAGCCTATACGAGCAGTACTTC.

This clone has only a few counts. This chain links TRBV28 with TRBJ1-5; D uncertain. Germline CDR1 MDHEN, CDR2 SYDVKM. The V end was cut by 4 bases, the J end by 3 bases, with 13 bases between. CDR3 size: 15 residues. Written as DNA, the CDR3 is TGTGCCAGCAGTTCGCCGGGTGGGCTCAATCAGCCCCAGCATTTT. Its protein product is CASSSPGGLNQPQHF.

The V gene is TRBV5-1, the J gene TRBJ2-2; D perhaps matches TRBD2 (5 bases). Germline CDR1 reads SGHRS; CDR2 reads YFSETQ. V was pared by 0 bases and J by 6 bases, with 12 bases between. The CDR3 loop spans 15 amino acids. CDR3 nucleotides: TGCGCCAGCAGCTTGGATCAGGCGGGTCCCGGGGAGCTGTTTTTT. It codes for CASSLDQAGPGELFF. Looking up the rest from reference TRBV5-1 and TRBJ2-2 gives the full variable domain: KAGVTQTPRYLIKTRGQQVTLSCSPISGHRSVSWYQQTPGQGLQFLFEYFSETQRNKGNFPGRFSGRQFSNSRSEMNVSTLELGDSALYLCASSLDQAGPGELFFGEGSRLTVL.

This chain joins TRBV20-1 and TRBJ1-2; 8 positions match TRBD1. The germline V gene encodes CDR1 DFQATT and CDR2 SNEGSKA (reference sequence). This CDR3 comprises 14 residues. The V segment lost 5 bases and the J segment 2 bases; nucleotides outside the gene matches: 7. The CDR3 nucleotides read TGCAGTGCTTCCGGGACAGGAGGGAACTATGGCTACACCTTC. Its translation is CSASGTGGNYGYTF.

The DNA of the CDR3 is TGTGCCAGCAGTTTTAGACAGGGTCTATGGTACGAGCAGTACTTC. Translating it yields CASSFRQGLWYEQYF. The chain carries TRBV12-3 or TRBV12-4 and TRBJ2-7, with 7 positions matching TRBD1. The CDR3 is 15 residues long. V lost 3 bases, J lost 4 bases, and 9 bases stayed unmatched.

The V call is TRBV10-3, the J call TRBJ2-7; 7 bases fit TRBD1. The germline gives CDR1 ENHRY, CDR2 SYGVKD. This CDR3 has 14 amino acids. V shed 5 bases, J shed 3 bases, and the junction held 7 bases outside the gene matches. In DNA form, the CDR3 reads TGTGCCATCAGTAAAGGACAGGAGAGCTACGAGCAGTACTTC. Its translation: CAISKGQESYEQYF.

The chain combines TRBV11-2 with TRBJ2-7; D is uncertain. With 1 base removed from V and 2 bases from J, the gap between germline ends came to 9 bases. CDR3 length equals 14 residues. Germline loops: CDR1 SGHAT, CDR2 FQNNGV. CDR3 loop: CASSLGLEAYEQYF. The DNA of the CDR3 is TGTGCCAGCAGCTTAGGGCTGGAAGCCTACGAGCAGTACTTC.

V usage is TRBV6-1 and J usage is TRBJ2-3; no firm D call. CDR3 length: 15 residues. Deletions cut 4 bases from V and 0 bases from J, with 11 bases between. Per germline, CDR1 MNHNS and CDR2 SASEGT. The CDR3 nucleotides are TGTGCCAGCAGTGGAACATACTCCAGCACAGATACGCAGTATTTT. It is translated as CASSGTYSSTDTQYF.

Here the CDR3 reads CASSHHGRLTDTQYF. The CDR3 nucleotides are TGTGCCAGCAGCCACCACGGTCGGCTCACAGATACGCAGTATTTT. This rearrangement joins TRBV11-1 to TRBJ2-3; D unresolved. Trimming left V 5 bases short and J 2 bases short, with 14 bases between. Germline V gene sequence: CDR1 SGHAT, CDR2 FQDESV (reference sequence). The CDR3 runs 15 residues.

The chain uses TRBV10-1 and TRBJ2-1; D gene uncertain. Trimming left V 0 bases short and J 5 bases short, with 14 bases between. The CDR3 is 16 residues long. The germline V gene encodes CDR1 WNHNN and CDR2 SYGVQD (reference sequence). CDR3: CASSESTGLRHNEQFF. For the CDR3, the DNA is TGCGCCAGCAGTGAGTCTACGGGCCTGAGACACAATGAGCAGTTCTTC.

This clone came up a few times. Germline and junction disagree at one end, which may indicate a read error. The chain is built from TRBV10-3 and TRBJ2-2, with D uncertain. This CDR3 contains 13 residues. Germline CDR1 is ENHRY and CDR2 is SYGVKD. The CDR3 loop reads CATEGQDAGELFF. In DNA, the CDR3 is TGTGCCACCGAAGGGCAGGACGCCGGTGAGCTGTTTTTT.

This clone has only a few counts. The chain recombines TRBV6-2 or TRBV6-3 with TRBJ2-3; TRBD2 matches at 8 bases. Losses at the gene ends were 2 bases for V and 4 bases for J; bases not matched to a gene: 8. The CDR3 has 16 residues. Germline loops: CDR1 MNHEY, CDR2 SVGEGT. CDR3 DNA: TGTGCCAGCAGTTACCTGCCGGGGGGGCCATCAGATACGCAGTATTTT. The encoded protein is CASSYLPGGPSDTQYF.

The chain employs TRBV19 and TRBJ2-3, with D hard to call. The CDR3 extends over 14 amino acids. Germline V lookup: CDR1 LNHDA, CDR2 SQIVND (reference sequence). Trimming left V 5 bases short and J 2 bases short, with 11 bases between. The CDR3 bases are TGTGCCAGTAGTTCACTAACGCTCACAGATACGCAGTATTTT. Its translation: CASSSLTLTDTQYF. Full variable domain (missing parts from reference TRBV19 and TRBJ2-3): DGGITQSPKYLFRKEGQNVTLSCEQNLNHDAMYWYRQDPGQGLRLIYYSQIVNDFQKGDIAEGYSVSREKKESFPLTVTSAQKNPTAFYLCASSSLTLTDTQYFGPGTRLTVL.

The chain links TRBV5-1 to TRBJ2-5; D is unclear. CDR3 length: 18 residues. The germline CDR1 and CDR2 sequences are SGHRS and YFSETQ. V lost 1 base and J 6 bases, leaving 25 bases between the germline ends. In DNA, the CDR3 is TGCGCCAGCAGCTTGTATCAATCTCGCCCGACGGGTTTGAAGACCCAGTACTTC. Translated: CASSLYQSRPTGLKTQYF.

The rearrangement links TRBV5-1 to TRBJ2-1; D not resolved. V was trimmed by 4 bases and J by 5 bases, leaving 10 bases between them. This CDR3 is built from 13 residues. The germline CDR1 and CDR2 sequences are SGHRS and YFSETQ. The CDR3 DNA is TGCGCCAGCAGCAAGGACGACAACAATGAGCAGTTCTTC. The encoded protein is CASSKDDNNEQFF.

This chain joins TRBV18 and TRBJ1-6, with D maybe TRBD1 (5 bases). The CDR3 loop spans 18 amino acids. V lost 3 bases, J lost 8 bases, and 23 bases lay in between. Germline CDR1 is KGHSH and CDR2 is LQKENI. The CDR3 protein is CASSPLAPRAGTDSPLHF. The CDR3 region has the DNA TGTGCCAGCTCACCCCTCGCACCACGGGCCGGGACTGATTCACCCCTCCACTTT.

This chain joins TRBV6-1 and TRBJ2-3; 10 nucleotides align to TRBD2. The CDR3 length is 14 residues. CDR1 and CDR2 (germline): MNHNS, SASEGT. J gave up 7 bases and V 6 bases, and 7 bases lay outside the gene matches. The CDR3 protein is CASSLSGGHHTQYF. For the CDR3, the DNA is TGTGCCAGCAGCCTTAGCGGGGGGCATCATACGCAGTATTTT.

V usage is TRBV27 and J usage is TRBJ1-2; a possible D gene is TRBD1 (6 bases). Trimming pared 4 bases from V and 0 bases from J, leaving 12 bases between. The germline V gene encodes CDR1 MNHEY and CDR2 SMNVEV (reference sequence). The CDR3 length is 15 residues. The CDR3 DNA reads TGTGCCAGCAGTTCTCGAGCAGGGGCTAACTATGGCTACACCTTC. Its protein is CASSSRAGANYGYTF.

The genes are TRBV24-1 and TRBJ2-1; D ambiguous. The V end lost 1 base, the J end lost 2 bases, and 8 bases lay between the germline ends. Germline V gene data show CDR1 as KGHDR and CDR2 as SFDVKD. This CDR3 has 15 amino acids. This CDR3 reads CATSDFDGAYNEQFF. The CDR3, as DNA: TGTGCCACCAGTGATTTTGACGGAGCCTACAATGAGCAGTTCTTC.

The chain has TRBV12-3 or TRBV12-4 and TRBJ2-3; D is possibly TRBD2 (6 bases). Between the trimmed V and J ends, which lost 6 bases and 2 bases, there was a span of 12 bases. The CDR3 contains 14 residues. The CDR3 here is CASRPGLDTDTQYF. The CDR3 nucleotides read TGTGCCAGCAGACCGGGACTTGACACAGATACGCAGTATTTT.

The chain couples TRBV30 to TRBJ2-3, with D possibly being TRBD1 (6 bases). The length of the CDR3 is 15 residues. Germline-derived CDR1 and CDR2 are GTSNPN and SVGIG (reference sequence). V lost 5 bases and J 2 bases, leaving 17 bases between the germline ends. This CDR3 reads CAWVDTWDNTDTQYF. CDR3 coding DNA: TGTGCCTGGGTCGATACCTGGGACAACACAGATACGCAGTATTTT.

The chain is built from TRBV25-1 and TRBJ2-7; the match to TRBD2 covers 13 bases. This CDR3 contains 16 residues. The germline V gene encodes CDR1 MGHDK and CDR2 SYGVNS. The V and J ends lost 1 base and 2 bases, in that order; junction bases with no gene match: 2. This chain's CDR3 is CASSESGLAGAYEQYF. DNA for the CDR3: TGTGCCAGCAGTGAATCTGGACTAGCGGGGGCCTACGAGCAGTACTTC.

The chain couples TRBV6-2 or TRBV6-3 to TRBJ2-7; 7 bases are shared with TRBD2. The V segment lost 6 bases and the J segment 3 bases; nucleotides outside the gene matches: 11. There are 15 residues in the CDR3. Germline V gene lookup returns CDR1 MNHEY and CDR2 SVGEGT. CDR3 bases: TGTGCCAGCAGAGGTCTCCGGGCGGGAGACTACGAGCAGTACTTC. This gives the protein CASRGLRAGDYEQYF.

The genes are TRBV5-1 and TRBJ2-7; TRBD2 matches 7 bases. The CDR3 is 15 residues long. V dropped 0 bases and J dropped 0; count of bases not matched to a gene: 3. Germline V gene data show CDR1 as SGHRS and CDR2 as YFSETQ. CDR3 region: CASSLDGGSSYEQYF. CDR3 DNA sequence: TGCGCCAGCAGCTTGGATGGCGGGAGCTCCTACGAGCAGTACTTC.

This clone was seen just once. This rearrangement joins TRBV11-3 to TRBJ2-3; D perhaps matches TRBD2 (6 bases). The germline V and J ends were trimmed by 5 bases and 5 bases, with 17 bases remaining between them. The CDR3 extends over 15 amino acids. CDR1 is SGHNT, CDR2 YENEEA, per germline. The CDR3 loop is CASSLGRGGVDTQYF. CDR3 nucleotide sequence: TGTGCCAGCAGCCTAGGACGGGGAGGAGTAGATACGCAGTATTTT.

The rearrangement uses TRBV7-6 and TRBJ1-3; possible D gene TRBD1, 6 bases. V lost 5 bases and J lost 7, with 21 bases in between. The CDR3 consists of 16 residues. Germline V CDR1 and CDR2: SGHVS, FNYEAQ. The CDR3 sequence is CASSRRRGEKGNTIYF. CDR3 coding DNA: TGTGCCAGCAGCCGAAGGAGGGGGGAGAAAGGGAACACCATATATTTT. The variable domain in full, with the rest retrieved from reference TRBV7-6 and TRBJ1-3, is GAGVSQSPRYKVTKRGQDVALRCDPISGHVSLYWYRQALGQGPEFLTYFNYEAQQDKSGLPNDRFSAERPEGSISTLTIQRTEQRDSAMYRCASSRRRGEKGNTIYFGEGSWLTVV.

This clone has only a few counts. CDR3 bases: TGTGCCACCAGTGATTGGGGGACTGGGGCCAACGTCCTGACTTTC. Amino acid sequence: CATSDWGTGANVLTF. This sequence joins TRBV24-1 and TRBJ2-6; D may be TRBD1 or TRBD2 (5 bases each). Trimming left V 2 bases short and J 2 bases short, with 6 bases between. Germline CDR1 and CDR2: KGHDR and SFDVKD. This CDR3 has 15 amino acids.

In this sample, this clone turned up a few times. The gene calls are TRBV27 and TRBJ2-7; 7 bases line up with TRBD2. Trimming took 6 bases from V and 5 from J; bases not matched to a gene: 4. Germline V gene data show CDR1 as MNHEY and CDR2 as SMNVEV (reference sequence). The CDR3 is 12 residues long. Written as DNA, the CDR3 is TGTGCCAGCAGCGGGGGAGGGGACGAGCAGTACTTC. Translated: CASSGGGDEQYF.

The chain has TRBV28 and TRBJ2-1; 12 nucleotides agree with TRBD1. Trimming cost V 0 bases and J 7 bases; bases outside gene matches: 10. Germline V lookup: CDR1 MDHEN, CDR2 SYDVKM. This CDR3 has 18 residues. The CDR3 sequence: CASSLWGAGTGGLNEQFF. The CDR3, as DNA: TGTGCCAGCAGTTTATGGGGGGCGGGGACAGGGGGCTTGAATGAGCAGTTCTTC.

This clone appeared a few times. For the CDR3, the DNA is TGTGCCAGCAAAGGGGGGAACTATAATTCACCCCTCCACTTT. Amino acids: CASKGGNYNSPLHF. The chain joins TRBV2 to TRBJ1-6; a possible D gene is TRBD1 (6 bases). The germline CDR1 and CDR2 sequences are SNHLY and FYNNEI. There are 14 residues in the CDR3. The V end was cut by 7 bases, the J end by 3 bases, with 10 bases between.

This rearrangement joins TRBV9 to TRBJ2-3; 9 bases map to TRBD2. This CDR3 is 17 amino acids long. Trimming removed 4 bases from V and 2 bases from J; junction bases left unmatched: 11. Germline CDR1 reads SGDLS; CDR2 reads YYNGEE. The CDR3 region has the DNA TGTGCCAGCAGCAGCCCACGGACTAGCGCGCCCACAGATACGCAGTATTTT. Translated: CASSSPRTSAPTDTQYF. Variable domain in full (rest from reference TRBV9 and TRBJ2-3): DSGVTQTPKHLITATGQRVTLRCSPRSGDLSVYWYQQSLDQGLQFLIQYYNGEERAKGNILERFSAQQFPDLHSELNLSSLELGDSALYFCASSSPRTSAPTDTQYFGPGTRLTVL.

The rearrangement uses TRBV5-1 and TRBJ2-7; D perhaps matches TRBD2 (6 bases). This CDR3 is built from 15 residues. V shed 2 bases and J shed 1 base, with 13 bases lying between them. Germline V lookup: CDR1 SGHRS, CDR2 YFSETQ. The CDR3: CASSLEGGLSYEQYF. Written as DNA, the CDR3 is TGCGCCAGCAGCTTAGAGGGAGGACTTTCCTACGAGCAGTACTTC.